This is a list of T cell receptor beta chains from one sample in a study of cytomegalovirus exposure and HLA in healthy donors. Method: immunoSEQ multiplex PCR; TCRdb's copy keeps in-frame clones and lacks some. The sample consists of about 98,000 clones, roughly 60% of them appearing once. The sequenced material came from PBMCs. Source of these receptors: a human donor in good health. CDR3s include the opening cysteine and the closing phenylalanine or tryptophan.

>TRBJ2-1|TRBV27
CASRGTGTGPFNEQFF
>TRBJ1-4|TRBV29-1
CSVEEFGRKLFF
>TRBJ2-5|TRBV7-9
CASSSEETQYF
>TRBJ2-7|TRBV4-2
CASSHGTSGSYEQYF
>TRBJ2-5|TRBV5-1
CASSLPPPKRQGTPDQETQYF
>TRBJ2-4|TRBV6-1
CASSELLAKNIQYF
>TRBJ2-1|TRBV19
CASSMSTPLAEQFF
>TRBJ2-7|TRBV29-1
CSVALVGTENSYEQYF
>TRBJ2-7|TRBV10-3
CATLGIRAEQYF
>TRBJ2-7|TRBV10-2
CASKGLAGISYEQYF
>TRBJ1-1|TRBV6-5
CASSYDNEAFF
>TRBJ2-1|TRBV7-8
CASSSRVAGGPVSYNEQFF
>TRBJ1-5|TRBV27
CASSGGGRGSQPQHF
>TRBJ1-3|TRBV6-1
CASSEQGNTIYF
>TRBJ1-1|TRBV14
CASSRGPGTGRDTEAFF
>TRBJ2-2|TRBV30
CAWSDPPTGSNPEELFF
>TRBJ2-3|TRBV9
CASSEGLAGGWGRRSPDTQYF
>TRBJ2-2|TRBV7-8
CASSLEIIRRAANTGELFF
>TRBJ1-1|TRBV27
CASSLSPGGGTEAFF
>TRBJ2-5|TRBV6-6
CASSYGELQQYF
>TRBJ2-3|TRBV6-1
CASSEGLGGFADTQYF
>TRBJ2-3|TRBV10-3
CAISVSGSRDTQYF
>TRBJ1-1|TRBV2
CASSEVRLTNTEAFF
>TRBJ1-5|TRBV6-1
CASKGQGAGQPQHF